This TCR beta chain was identified in a study of regulatory T cells in long-lasting Graves disease (dated by TCRdb to about 2021). Regarding the study in general: In the newly diagnosed Graves' disease group, patients had been taking antithyroid drugs for less than 3 months. The study took place in China and was registered as a clinical trial. TCR sequencing covered roughly 13 persistent and 20 newly diagnosed Graves' disease patients, some 33 samples in total. Persistent Graves' disease patients were compared with newly diagnosed Graves' disease patients by peripheral blood TCR sequencing and RNA sequencing.

Many counts were recorded for this clonotype. Its antigen remains undetermined. Per-base qualities were not stored, and no clone one base away is much larger. Findings and caveats that apply to the study as a whole: TRBV28, TRBJ1-2 and TRBJ2-5 were preferentially used in persistent disease, while TRBV20-1 and TRBJ2-1 were favored in newly diagnosed disease. Persistent Graves' disease patients showed lower TCR Shannon entropy and fewer highly expanded clones than newly diagnosed patients, suggesting clonal expansion. Sequencing and analysis were limited to the TCR beta chain. A larger number of public clonotypes was shared among persistent patients (around 2,500) than among newly diagnosed patients (around 870). The study examined only peripheral blood because the primary lesion, thyroid tissue, could not be accessed. The small sample size was acknowledged by the authors as a limitation that may reduce accuracy.

The intended sense of this specimen's time point label: newly diagnosed GD, antithyroid drugs for less than 3 months. RNA was extracted from PBMCs in TRIzol for both TCR sequencing and RNA sequencing. Graves' disease was diagnosed according to American Thyroid Association guidelines. The patients came from an endocrinology department in Xi'an, China. From each patient, about 8.9 milliliters of peripheral blood was collected into an EDTA anticoagulant tube. PBMCs were isolated by Ficoll Paque Plus density gradient separation without further T cell sorting. An Agilent 2100 Bioanalyzer and agarose gel were used to check RNA quality, while a NanoDrop 2000 measured RNA concentration. Between the V and J ends, shortened by 4 bases and 10 bases respectively, the junction contains 18 bases. CDR1 is given as SGHAT and CDR2 as FQNNGV, both from the germline V gene. Counted from cysteine to phenylalanine, this CDR3 has 14 amino acids. Of all the DNA, just the CDR3 is kept, 42 bases in frame from base 1.

Library method: multiplex PCR. The reads were generated on an Illumina HiSeq 4000. To build TCR beta libraries, CDR3 regions were amplified by Arm-PCR using iRepertoire HTBI primers. Before sequencing, the PCR products went through gel purification. Regarding the original processing steps: Gene usage analysis of CDR3 amino acid clonotypes used the 55 to 80 TRBV and 12 to 15 TRBJ segments found across samples. COPE and FqMerger were used to merge filtered high-quality paired reads into contigs. BLAST was used to align contigs to IMGT TRBV, TRBD and TRBJ reference genes, and CDR3 was defined according to IMGT. Any clonotype with a frequency above 0.1% was classified as a highly expanded clone. Shannon entropy was used to measure repertoire diversity, and the Gini coefficient was used to measure V-J evenness. Public clonotypes were defined as clonotypes shared by more than one individual. Using fastp trimming at Q25 and MiXCR clonotype assembly, TCRdb reanalyzed the public sequencing data and kept in-frame beta chains. Duplicate CDR3 protein sequences are folded into a single record with the most common DNA and genes. TCRdb assigned the V and J calls; the authors' analysis was not used. In this sample the table shows about 500,000 distinct CDR3 sequences, 15% to 20% of which occur a single time. About 12% of the sample is held by the ten biggest clonotypes.

These data were likewise used in another study, on T cells in Graves' hyperthyroidism and ophthalmopathy. In that second paper, the authors write: A patient counted as having stable Graves' hyperthyroidism if no progression to ophthalmopathy occurred over 18 months of follow-up. Hyperthyroidism patients were aged 18 to 65 years and newly diagnosed, with disease duration of less than 2 months. Patients with uncontrolled infections, other autoimmune diseases, pregnancy or lactation were excluded. Diagnoses were established on the basis of clinical symptoms, serum thyroxine and TRAb, thyroid ultrasound, and orbital computed tomography. The TCR CDR3 was subjected to a first round of RT-PCR using the HTBI primer set and the Qiagen OneStep RT-PCR kit. Most expanded thyroid clonotypes (frequency above 0.001) were also detected in blood, suggesting blood repertoires may reflect thyroid immune responses. A 13 V-J signature model separated ophthalmopathy from stable hyperthyroidism, with approximately 87% sensitivity and roughly 84% specificity in cross-validation and 80%/75% in testing. In validation, progression to ophthalmopathy was predicted by the model with nearly 71% sensitivity and 72.22% specificity, a median of about 6.8 months before onset. To identify distinguishing TCR V-J signatures, a discovery cohort of 90 to 100 patients was used, comprising 40 to 45 with Graves' ophthalmopathy and about 59 with stable Graves' hyperthyroidism. An independent validation cohort of around 19 hyperthyroidism patients and more than 15 patients who later progressed to ophthalmopathy tested prospective prediction of ophthalmopathy. The roughly 91 discovery patients were randomly split 7:3 into training and test sets. The study also compared thyroid tissue and blood T-cell repertoires from several Graves' hyperthyroidism patients. After blood sampling, hyperthyroidism patients were treated with methimazole at a starting dose of 30 mg daily, and ophthalmopathy patients were treated with high-dose intravenous methylprednisolone. A second multiplex PCR round built the libraries, followed by size selection and purification. Libraries were sequenced paired-end with 100 bp reads on an Illumina HiSeq2000. SOAPnuke was used to process the raw data, with reads discarded if the reads contained adapters or uncalled bases, had a mean Phred below 15, or lacked an exact constant-primer or identifier match. COPE v1.2.5 was used to merge high-quality paired reads, and clonotypes were defined as unique nucleotide sequences. MiTCR v1.1 was used to align clonotypes to the IMGT TRBV, TRBD and TRBJ reference segments. Only V-J combinations with frequency above 0.0001, covering about 99% of repertoires, were analysed. A TCS score was defined as the ratio of F50 (clonal expansion) to E x V (chaos), with BLOSUM62-based TCRdist applied between CDR3 peptides within each V-J. Welch's t-statistics and random forest reduced 500 to 550 V-J features to 10 to 15, which were used in a naive Bayes classifier (R e1071). Sample size was not statistically predetermined, and blinding of investigators to group allocation was not performed. The paper reports TCR Vbeta CDR3 sequencing of 140 or so peripheral blood samples: under 45 ophthalmopathy, about 75 hyperthyroidism and around 17 progressor patients.

This clonotype was obtained from a man between 35 and 55 years old with Graves disease. Donor details come from another sample of the same person, matched by shared clones. Recombination joined TRBV11-2 with TRBJ2-3; the D gene identity is not certain. Sequencing used peripheral blood mononuclear cells (PBMCs), obtained at new diagnosis, from a patient treated with antithyroid drugs. The base sequence is TGTGCCAGCAGCTCCGGAGACTCCCAGTACCCGCAGTATTTT. Translation gives CASSSGDSQYPQYF.